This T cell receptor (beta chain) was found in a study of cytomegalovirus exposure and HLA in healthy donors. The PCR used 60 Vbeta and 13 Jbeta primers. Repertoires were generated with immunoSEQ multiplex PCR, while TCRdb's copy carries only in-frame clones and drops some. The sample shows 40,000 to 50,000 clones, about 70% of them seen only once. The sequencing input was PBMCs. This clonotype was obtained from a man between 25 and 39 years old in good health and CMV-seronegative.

In DNA form, the CDR3 reads TGTGCCAGCAGCAACCTCGGGCTAGCGAGTTACGAGCAGTACTTC. Amino acids: CASSNLGLASYEQYF. This sequence joins TRBV6-6 and TRBJ2-7; D possibly corresponds to TRBD2 (6 bases). Trimming pared 6 bases from V and 4 bases from J, leaving 19 bases between. The germline gives CDR1 MNHNY, CDR2 SVGAGI (reference sequence). There are 15 residues in the CDR3.